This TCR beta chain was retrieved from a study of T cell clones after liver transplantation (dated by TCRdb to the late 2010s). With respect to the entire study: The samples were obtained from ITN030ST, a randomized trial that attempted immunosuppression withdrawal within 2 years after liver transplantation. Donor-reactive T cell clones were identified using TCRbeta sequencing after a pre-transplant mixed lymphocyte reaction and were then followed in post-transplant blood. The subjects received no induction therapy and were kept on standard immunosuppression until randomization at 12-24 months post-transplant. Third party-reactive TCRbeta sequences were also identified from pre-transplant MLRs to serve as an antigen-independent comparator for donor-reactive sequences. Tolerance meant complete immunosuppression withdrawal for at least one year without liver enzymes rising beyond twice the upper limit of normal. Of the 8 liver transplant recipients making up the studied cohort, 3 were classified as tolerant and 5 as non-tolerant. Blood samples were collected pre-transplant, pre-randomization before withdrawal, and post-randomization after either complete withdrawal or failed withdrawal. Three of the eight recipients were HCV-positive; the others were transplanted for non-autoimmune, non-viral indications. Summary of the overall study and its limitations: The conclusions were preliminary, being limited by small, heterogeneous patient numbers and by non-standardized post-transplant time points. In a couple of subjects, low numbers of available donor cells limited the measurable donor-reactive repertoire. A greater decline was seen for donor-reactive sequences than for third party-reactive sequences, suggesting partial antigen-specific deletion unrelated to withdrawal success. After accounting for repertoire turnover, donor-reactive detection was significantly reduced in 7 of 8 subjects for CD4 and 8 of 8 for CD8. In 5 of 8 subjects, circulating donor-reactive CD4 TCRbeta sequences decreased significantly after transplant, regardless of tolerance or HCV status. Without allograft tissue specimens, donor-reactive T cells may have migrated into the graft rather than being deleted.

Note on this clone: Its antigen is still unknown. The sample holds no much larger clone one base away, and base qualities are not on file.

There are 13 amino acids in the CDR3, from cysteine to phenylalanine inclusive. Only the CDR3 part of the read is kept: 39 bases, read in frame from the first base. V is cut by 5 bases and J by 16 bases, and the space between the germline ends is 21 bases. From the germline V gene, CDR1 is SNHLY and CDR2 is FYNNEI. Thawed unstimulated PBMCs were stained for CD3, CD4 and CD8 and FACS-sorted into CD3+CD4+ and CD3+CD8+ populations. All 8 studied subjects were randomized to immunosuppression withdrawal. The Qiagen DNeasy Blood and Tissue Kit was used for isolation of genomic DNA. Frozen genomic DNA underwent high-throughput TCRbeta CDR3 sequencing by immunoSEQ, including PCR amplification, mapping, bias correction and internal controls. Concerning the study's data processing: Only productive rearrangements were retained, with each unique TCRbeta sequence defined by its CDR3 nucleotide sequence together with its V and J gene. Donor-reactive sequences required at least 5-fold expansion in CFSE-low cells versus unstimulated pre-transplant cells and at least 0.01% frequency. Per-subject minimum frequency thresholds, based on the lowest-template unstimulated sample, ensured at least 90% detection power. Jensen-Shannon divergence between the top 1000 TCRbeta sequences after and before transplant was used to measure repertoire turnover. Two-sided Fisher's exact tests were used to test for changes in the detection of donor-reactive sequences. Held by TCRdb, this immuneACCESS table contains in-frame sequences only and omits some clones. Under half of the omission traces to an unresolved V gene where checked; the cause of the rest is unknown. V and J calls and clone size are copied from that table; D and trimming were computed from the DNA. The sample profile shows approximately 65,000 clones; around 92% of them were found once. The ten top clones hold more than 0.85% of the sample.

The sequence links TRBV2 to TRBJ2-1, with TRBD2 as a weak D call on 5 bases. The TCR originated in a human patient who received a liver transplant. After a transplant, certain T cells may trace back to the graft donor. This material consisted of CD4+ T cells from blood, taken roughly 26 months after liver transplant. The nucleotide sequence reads TGTGCCAGCAGTAACCCGGACTCGGCGGAGGCCTTCTTC. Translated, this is CASSNPDSAEAFF.